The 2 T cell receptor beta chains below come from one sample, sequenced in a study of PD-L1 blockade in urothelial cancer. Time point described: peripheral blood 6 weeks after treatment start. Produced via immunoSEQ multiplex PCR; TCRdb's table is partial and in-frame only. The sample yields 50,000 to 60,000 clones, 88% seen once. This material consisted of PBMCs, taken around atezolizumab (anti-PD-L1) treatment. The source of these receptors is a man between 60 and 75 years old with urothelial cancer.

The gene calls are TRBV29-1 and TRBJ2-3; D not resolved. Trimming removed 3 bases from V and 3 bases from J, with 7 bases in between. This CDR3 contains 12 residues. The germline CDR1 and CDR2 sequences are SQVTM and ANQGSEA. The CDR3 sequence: CSVDPRTDTQYF. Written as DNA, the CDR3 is TGCAGCGTTGACCCTCGGACAGATACGCAGTATTTT.

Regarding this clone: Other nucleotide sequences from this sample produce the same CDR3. The CDR3 nucleotides are TGTGCCAGCAGTGAAGGGCCAGGGAATCGGTATGGCTACACCTTC. It specifies CASSEGPGNRYGYTF. The V gene is TRBV6-1, the J gene TRBJ1-2; tentative D call: TRBD1 (5 bases). There are 15 residues in the CDR3. Germline V gene data show CDR1 as MNHNS and CDR2 as SASEGT. V lost 1 base to trimming and J lost 5 bases, with 14 bases between them.